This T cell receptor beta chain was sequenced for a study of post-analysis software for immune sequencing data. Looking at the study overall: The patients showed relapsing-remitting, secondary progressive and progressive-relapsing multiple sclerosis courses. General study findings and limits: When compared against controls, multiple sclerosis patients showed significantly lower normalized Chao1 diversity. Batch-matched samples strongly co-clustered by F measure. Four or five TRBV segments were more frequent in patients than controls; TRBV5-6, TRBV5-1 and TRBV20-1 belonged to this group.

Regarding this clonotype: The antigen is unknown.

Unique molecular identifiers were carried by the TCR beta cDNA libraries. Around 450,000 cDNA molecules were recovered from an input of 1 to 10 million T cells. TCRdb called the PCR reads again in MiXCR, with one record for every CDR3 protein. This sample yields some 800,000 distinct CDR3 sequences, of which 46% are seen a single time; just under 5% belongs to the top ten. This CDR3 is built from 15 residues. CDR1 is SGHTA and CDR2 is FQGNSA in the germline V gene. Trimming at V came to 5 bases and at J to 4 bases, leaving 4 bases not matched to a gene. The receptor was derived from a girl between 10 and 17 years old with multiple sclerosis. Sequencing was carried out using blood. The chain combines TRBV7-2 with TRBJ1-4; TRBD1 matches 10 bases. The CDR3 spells CASSGQGDGNEKLFF. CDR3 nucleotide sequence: TGTGCCAGCAGCGGACAGGGGGATGGTAATGAAAAACTGTTTTTT.